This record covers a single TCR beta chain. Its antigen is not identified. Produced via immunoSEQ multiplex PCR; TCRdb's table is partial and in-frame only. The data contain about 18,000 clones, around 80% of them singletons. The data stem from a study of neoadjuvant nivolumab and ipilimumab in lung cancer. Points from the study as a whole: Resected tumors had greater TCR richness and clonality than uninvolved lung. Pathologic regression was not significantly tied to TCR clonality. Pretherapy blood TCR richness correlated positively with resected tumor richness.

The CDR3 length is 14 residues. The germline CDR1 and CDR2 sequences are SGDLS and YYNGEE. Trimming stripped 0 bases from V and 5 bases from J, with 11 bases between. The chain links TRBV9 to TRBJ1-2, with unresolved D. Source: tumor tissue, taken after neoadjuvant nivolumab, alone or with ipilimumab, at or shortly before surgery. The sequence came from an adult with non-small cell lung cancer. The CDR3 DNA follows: TGTGCCAGCAGCGTAGAGGGCGAGGGTTATGGCTACACCTTC. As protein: CASSVEGEGYGYTF. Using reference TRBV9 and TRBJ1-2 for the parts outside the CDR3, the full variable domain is DSGVTQTPKHLITATGQRVTLRCSPRSGDLSVYWYQQSLDQGLQFLIQYYNGEERAKGNILERFSAQQFPDLHSELNLSSLELGDSALYFCASSVEGEGYGYTFGSGTRLTVV.